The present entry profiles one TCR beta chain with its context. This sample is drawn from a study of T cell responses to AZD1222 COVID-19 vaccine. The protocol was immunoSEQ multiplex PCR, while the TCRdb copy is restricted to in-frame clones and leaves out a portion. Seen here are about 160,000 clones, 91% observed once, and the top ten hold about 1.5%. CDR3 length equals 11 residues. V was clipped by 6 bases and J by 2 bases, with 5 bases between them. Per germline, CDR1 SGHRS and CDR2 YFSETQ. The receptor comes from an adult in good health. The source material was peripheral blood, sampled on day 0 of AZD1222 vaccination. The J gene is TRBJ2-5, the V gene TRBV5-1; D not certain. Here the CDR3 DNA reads TGCGCCAGCACTCTTCAAGAGACCCAGTACTTC. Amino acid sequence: CASTLQETQYF.